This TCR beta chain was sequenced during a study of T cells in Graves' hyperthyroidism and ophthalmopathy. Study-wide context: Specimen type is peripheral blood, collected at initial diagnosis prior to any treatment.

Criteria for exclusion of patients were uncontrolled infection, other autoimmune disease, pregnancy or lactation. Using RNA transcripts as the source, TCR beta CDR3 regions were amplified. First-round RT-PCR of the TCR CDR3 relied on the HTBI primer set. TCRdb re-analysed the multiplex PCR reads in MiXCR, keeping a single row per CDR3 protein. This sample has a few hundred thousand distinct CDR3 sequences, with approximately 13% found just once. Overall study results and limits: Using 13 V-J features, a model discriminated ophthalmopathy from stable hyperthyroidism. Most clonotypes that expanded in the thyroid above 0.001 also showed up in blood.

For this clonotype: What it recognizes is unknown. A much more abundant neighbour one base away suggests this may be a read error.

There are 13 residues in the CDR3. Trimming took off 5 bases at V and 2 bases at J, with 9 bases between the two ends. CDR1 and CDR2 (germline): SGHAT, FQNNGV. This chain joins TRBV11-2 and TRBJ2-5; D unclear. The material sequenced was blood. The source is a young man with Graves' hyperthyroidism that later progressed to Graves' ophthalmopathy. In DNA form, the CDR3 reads TGTGCCAGCAGCGTTGACAAGCAAGAGACCCAGTACTTC. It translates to CASSVDKQETQYF.